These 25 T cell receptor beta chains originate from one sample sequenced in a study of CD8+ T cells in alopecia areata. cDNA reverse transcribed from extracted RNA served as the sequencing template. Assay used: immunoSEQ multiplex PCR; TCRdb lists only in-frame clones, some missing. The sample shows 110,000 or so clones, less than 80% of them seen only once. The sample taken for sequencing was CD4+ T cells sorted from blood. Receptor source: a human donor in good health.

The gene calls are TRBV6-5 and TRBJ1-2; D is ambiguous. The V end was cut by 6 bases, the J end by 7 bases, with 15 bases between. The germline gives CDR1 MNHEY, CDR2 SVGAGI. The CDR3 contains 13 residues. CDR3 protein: CASRTLGKLGYTF. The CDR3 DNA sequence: TGTGCCAGCAGGACCCTGGGGAAACTTGGCTACACCTTC.

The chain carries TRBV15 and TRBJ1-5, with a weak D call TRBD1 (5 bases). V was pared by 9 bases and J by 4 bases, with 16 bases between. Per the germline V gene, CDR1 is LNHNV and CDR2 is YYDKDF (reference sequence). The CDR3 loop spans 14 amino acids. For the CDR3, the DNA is TGTGCCACGACCTCGGGACTCCAAAATCAGCCCCAGCATTTT. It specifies CATTSGLQNQPQHF. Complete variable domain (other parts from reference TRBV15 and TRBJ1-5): DAMVIQNPRYQVTQFGKPVTLSCSQTLNHNVMYWYQQKSSQAPKLLFHYYDKDFNNEADTPDNFQSRRPNTSFCFLDIRSPGLGDTAMYLCATTSGLQNQPQHFGDGTRLSIL.

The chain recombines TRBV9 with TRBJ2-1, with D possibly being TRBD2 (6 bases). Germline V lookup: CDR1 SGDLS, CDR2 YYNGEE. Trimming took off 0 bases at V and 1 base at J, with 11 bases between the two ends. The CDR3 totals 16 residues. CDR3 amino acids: CASSVVSSGSYNEQFF. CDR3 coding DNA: TGTGCCAGCAGCGTAGTATCCAGCGGGTCCTACAATGAGCAGTTCTTC.

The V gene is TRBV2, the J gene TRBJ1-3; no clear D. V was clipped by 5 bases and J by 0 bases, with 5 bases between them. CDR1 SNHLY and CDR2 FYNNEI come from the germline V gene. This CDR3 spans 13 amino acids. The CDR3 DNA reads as TGTGCCAGCAGTAGTAGCTCTGGAAACACCATATATTTT. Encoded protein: CASSSSSGNTIYF.

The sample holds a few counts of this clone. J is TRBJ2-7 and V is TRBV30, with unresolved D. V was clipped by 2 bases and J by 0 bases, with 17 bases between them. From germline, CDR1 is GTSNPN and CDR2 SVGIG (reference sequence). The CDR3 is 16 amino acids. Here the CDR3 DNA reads TGTGCCTGGAGTCCTACAAGGCGCCTAAGCTCCTACGAGCAGTACTTC. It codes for CAWSPTRRLSSYEQYF.

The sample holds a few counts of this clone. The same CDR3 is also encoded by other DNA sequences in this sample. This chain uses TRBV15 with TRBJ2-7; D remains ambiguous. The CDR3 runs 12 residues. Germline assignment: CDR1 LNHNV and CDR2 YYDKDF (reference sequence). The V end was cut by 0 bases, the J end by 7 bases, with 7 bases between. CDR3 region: CATSRDVGEQYF. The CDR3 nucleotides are TGTGCCACCAGCAGAGATGTAGGGGAGCAGTACTTC.

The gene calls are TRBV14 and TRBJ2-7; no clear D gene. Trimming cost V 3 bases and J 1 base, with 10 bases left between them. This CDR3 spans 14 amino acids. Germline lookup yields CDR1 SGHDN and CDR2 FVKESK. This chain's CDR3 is CASSQERISYEQYF. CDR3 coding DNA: TGTGCCAGCAGCCAGGAACGGATATCCTACGAGCAGTACTTC.

CDR3 sequence: CASSFGTSGGHPGAKNIQYF. Here the CDR3 DNA reads TGTGCCAGCAGCTTCGGGACTAGCGGGGGCCATCCGGGAGCCAAAAACATTCAGTACTTC. The chain is built from TRBV7-8 and TRBJ2-4, with 14 bases fitting TRBD2. After removal of 3 bases from V and 0 bases from J, the junction contained 10 bases not matched to a gene. This CDR3 is 20 amino acids long. Germline V gene lookup returns CDR1 SGHVS and CDR2 FQNEAQ.

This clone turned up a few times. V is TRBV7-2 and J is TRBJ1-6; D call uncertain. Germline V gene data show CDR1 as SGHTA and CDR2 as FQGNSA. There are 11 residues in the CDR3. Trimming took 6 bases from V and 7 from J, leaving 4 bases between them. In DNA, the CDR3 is TGTGCCAGCAGTATCAATTCACCCCTCCACTTT. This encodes CASSINSPLHF.

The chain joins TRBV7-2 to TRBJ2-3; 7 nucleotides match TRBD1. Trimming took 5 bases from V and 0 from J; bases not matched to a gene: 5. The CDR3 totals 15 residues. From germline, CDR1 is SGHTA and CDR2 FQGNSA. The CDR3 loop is CASSRQGPSTDTQYF. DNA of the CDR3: TGTGCCAGCAGCCGACAGGGACCTAGCACAGATACGCAGTATTTT. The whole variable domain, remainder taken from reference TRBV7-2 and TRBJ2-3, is GAGVSQSPSNKVTEKGKDVELRCDPISGHTALYWYRQSLGQGLEFLIYFQGNSAPDKSGLPSDRFSAERTGGSVSTLTIQRTQQEDSAVYLCASSRQGPSTDTQYFGPGTRLTVL.

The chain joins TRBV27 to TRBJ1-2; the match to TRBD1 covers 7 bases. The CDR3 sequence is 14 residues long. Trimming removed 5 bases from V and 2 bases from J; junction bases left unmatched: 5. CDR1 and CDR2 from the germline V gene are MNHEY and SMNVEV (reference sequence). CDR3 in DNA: TGTGCCAGCAGTCTCGACAGGGTGAACTATGGCTACACCTTC. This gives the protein CASSLDRVNYGYTF.

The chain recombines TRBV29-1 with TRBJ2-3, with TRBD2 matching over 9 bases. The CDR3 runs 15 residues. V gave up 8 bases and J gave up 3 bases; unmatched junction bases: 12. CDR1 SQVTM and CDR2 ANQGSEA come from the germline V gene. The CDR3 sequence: CSTRIGGGATDTQYF. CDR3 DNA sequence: TGCAGCACCCGGATCGGCGGGGGGGCAACAGATACGCAGTATTTT.

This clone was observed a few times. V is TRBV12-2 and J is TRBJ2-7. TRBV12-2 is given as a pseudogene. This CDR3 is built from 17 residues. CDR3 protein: CASRPSGPQGLPYEQYF. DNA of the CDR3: TGTGCAAGTCGCCCCTCTGGGCCCCAAGGGCTTCCCTACGAGCAGTACTTC.

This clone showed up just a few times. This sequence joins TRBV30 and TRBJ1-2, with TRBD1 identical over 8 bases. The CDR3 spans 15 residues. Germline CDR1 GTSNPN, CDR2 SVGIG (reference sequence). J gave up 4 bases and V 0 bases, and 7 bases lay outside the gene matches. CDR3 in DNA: TGTGCCTGGAGTGTGACAGGGGCGACTGGCTATGGCTACACCTTC. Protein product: CAWSVTGATGYGYTF.

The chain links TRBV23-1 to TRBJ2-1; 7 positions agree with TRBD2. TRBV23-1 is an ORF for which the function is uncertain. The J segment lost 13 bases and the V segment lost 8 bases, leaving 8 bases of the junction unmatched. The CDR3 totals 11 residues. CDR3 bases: TGCGCCAGCGCGGTGAGCGGGGAACAGTTCTTC. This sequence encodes CASAVSGEQFF.

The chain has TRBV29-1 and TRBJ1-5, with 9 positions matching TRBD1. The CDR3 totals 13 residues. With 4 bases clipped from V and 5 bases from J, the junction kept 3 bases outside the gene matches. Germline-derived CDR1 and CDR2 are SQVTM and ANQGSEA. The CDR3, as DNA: TGCAGCGTTGCCCGGGACAGGGATCAGCCCCAGCATTTT. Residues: CSVARDRDQPQHF.

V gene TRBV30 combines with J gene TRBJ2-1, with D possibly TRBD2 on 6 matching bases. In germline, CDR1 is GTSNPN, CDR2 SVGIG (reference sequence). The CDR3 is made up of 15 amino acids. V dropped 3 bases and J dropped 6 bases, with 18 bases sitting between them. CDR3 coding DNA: TGTGCCTGGAGACTAGCCCACCGGGGAGTCAATGAGCAGTTCTTC. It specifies CAWRLAHRGVNEQFF. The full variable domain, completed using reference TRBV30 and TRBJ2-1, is SQTIHQWPATLVQPVGSPLSLECTVEGTSNPNLYWYRQAAGRGLQLLFYSVGIGQISSEVPQNLSASRPQDRQFILSSKKLLLSDSGFYLCAWRLAHRGVNEQFFGPGTRLTVL.

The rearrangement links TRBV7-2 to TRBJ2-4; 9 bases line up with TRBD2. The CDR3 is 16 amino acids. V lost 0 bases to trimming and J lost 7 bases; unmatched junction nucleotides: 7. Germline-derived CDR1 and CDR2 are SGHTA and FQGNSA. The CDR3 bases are TGTGCCAGCAGCTTAGCCCCACCTAGCGGGGTCAACATTCAGTACTTC. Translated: CASSLAPPSGVNIQYF. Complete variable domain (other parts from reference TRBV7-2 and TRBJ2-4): GAGVSQSPSNKVTEKGKDVELRCDPISGHTALYWYRQSLGQGLEFLIYFQGNSAPDKSGLPSDRFSAERTGGSVSTLTIQRTQQEDSAVYLCASSLAPPSGVNIQYFGAGTRLSVL.

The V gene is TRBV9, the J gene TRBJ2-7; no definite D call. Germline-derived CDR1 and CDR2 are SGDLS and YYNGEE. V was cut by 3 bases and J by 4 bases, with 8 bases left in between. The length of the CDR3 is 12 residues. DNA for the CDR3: TGTGCCAGCAGCGGGGGTGGGTACGAGCAGTACTTC. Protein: CASSGGGYEQYF.

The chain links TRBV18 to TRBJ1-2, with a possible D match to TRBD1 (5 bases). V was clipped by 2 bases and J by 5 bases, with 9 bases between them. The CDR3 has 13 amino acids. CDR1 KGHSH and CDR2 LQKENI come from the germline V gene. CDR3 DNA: TGTGCCAGCTCACCAGACAGTGGGTATGGCTACACCTTC. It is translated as CASSPDSGYGYTF. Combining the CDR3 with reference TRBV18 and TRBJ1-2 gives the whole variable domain NAGVMQNPRHLVRRRGQEARLRCSPMKGHSHVYWYRQLPEEGLKFMVYLQKENIIDESGMPKERFSAEFPKEGPSILRIQQVVRGDSAAYFCASSPDSGYGYTFGSGTRLTVV.

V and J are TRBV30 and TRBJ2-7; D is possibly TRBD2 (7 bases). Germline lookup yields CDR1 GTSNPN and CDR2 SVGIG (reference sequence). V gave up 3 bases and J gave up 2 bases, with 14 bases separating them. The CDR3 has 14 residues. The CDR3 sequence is CAWRVTGGPYEQYF. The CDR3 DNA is TGTGCCTGGAGGGTCACGGGGGGCCCCTACGAGCAGTACTTC.

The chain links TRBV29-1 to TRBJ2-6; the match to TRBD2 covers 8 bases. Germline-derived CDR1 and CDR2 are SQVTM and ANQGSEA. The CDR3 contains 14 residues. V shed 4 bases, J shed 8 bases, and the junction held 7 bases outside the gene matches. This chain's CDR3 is CSVARGGDSNVLTF. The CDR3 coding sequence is TGCAGCGTTGCCCGGGGGGGCGATTCCAACGTCCTGACTTTC.

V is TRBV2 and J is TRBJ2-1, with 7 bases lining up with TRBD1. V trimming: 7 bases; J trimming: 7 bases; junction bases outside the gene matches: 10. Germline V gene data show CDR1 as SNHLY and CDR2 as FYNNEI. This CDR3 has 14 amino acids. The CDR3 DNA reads TGTGCCAGCAACTGGGACAGACGCACGAATGAGCAGTTCTTC. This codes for CASNWDRRTNEQFF.

This chain's CDR3 is CASSEGHPITGELFF. CDR3 in DNA: TGTGCCAGCAGCGAGGGACATCCGATCACCGGGGAGCTGTTTTTT. The chain has TRBV9 and TRBJ2-2; tentatively, D is TRBD1 (6 bases). CDR1 is SGDLS, CDR2 YYNGEE, per germline. The V end was cut by 3 bases, the J end by 4 bases, with 13 bases between. This CDR3 is built from 15 residues.

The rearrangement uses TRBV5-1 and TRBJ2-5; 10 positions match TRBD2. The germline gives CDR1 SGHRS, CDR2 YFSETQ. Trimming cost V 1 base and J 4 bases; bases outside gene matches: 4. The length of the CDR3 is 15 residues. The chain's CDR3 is CASSLSASGGETQYF. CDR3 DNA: TGCGCCAGCAGCTTGTCTGCTAGCGGGGGAGAGACCCAGTACTTC.